This T cell receptor (beta chain) emerged from a study of cytomegalovirus exposure and HLA in healthy donors. 60 Vbeta and 13 Jbeta primers were used in PCR. Study processing details: Later analysis identified roughly 82 million unique TCR beta chains, about 10 million shared. Only in-frame clones appear in the TCRdb table, and some are missing; sequencing was by immunoSEQ multiplex PCR. V, J and clone size are taken as reported in that table, and D and trimming were inferred from the DNA itself. In the table there are 120,000 to 150,000 clones, about 66% of which are singletons. At sampling all donors were nominally healthy, likely with unrecorded immune exposures. Points from the study as a whole: An assumption of roughly uniform sequencing depth across donors underlay the presence/absence analyses.

The trim removed 6 bases at V and 8 bases at J, leaving 18 bases unmatched. This CDR3 region has 17 residues. Germline V gene lookup returns CDR1 SEHNR and CDR2 FQNEAQ (reference sequence). Worth noting for this clone: Its matching antigen is unknown.

The chain has TRBV7-9 and TRBJ2-1; 8 nucleotides match TRBD1. The TCR was taken from a male donor in good health and CMV-seronegative. The sample comprised PBMCs. The CDR3 reads CASRIDRGEAGWDEQFF. The CDR3 coding sequence is TGTGCCAGCAGGATCGACAGGGGCGAAGCTGGATGGGATGAGCAGTTCTTC.